Below are 15 T cell receptor beta chains sequenced from a single sample in a study of blood T cells in healthy people across ages. Using a J-beta primer mix together with a sample-barcoded 5' primer, a second PCR was run for about 7 to 12 cycles. MiXCR, applied by TCRdb to the 5' RACE reads, yields one record per CDR3 protein. This table holds more than 750,000 distinct CDR3 sequences, roughly 29% found once. The same specimen was also included in a second study, on T cells of mothers and their children.

Sequencing input: blood. The source of these receptors is a woman aged 40-49 years in good health.

This clonotype has more than one count but fewer than ten. This chain connects TRBV3-1 to TRBJ1-5, with 8 bases fitting TRBD1. The CDR3 covers 16 residues. The trim removed 1 base at V and 6 bases at J, leaving 8 bases unmatched. The V gene's germline CDR1 is LGHDT and CDR2 YNNKEL (reference sequence). CDR3 DNA: TGTGCCAGCAGCCAAGGAGGCAGGGGGCTCGGTCAGCCCCAGCATTTT. It specifies CASSQGGRGLGQPQHF.

The table lists this clonotype with many counts. This chain connects TRBV5-5 to TRBJ2-7, with 9 bases identical to TRBD1. V gave up 0 bases and J gave up 4 bases; unmatched junction bases: 14. The CDR3 has 18 residues. Germline V gene lookup returns CDR1 SGHKS and CDR2 YYEKEE (reference sequence). Here the CDR3 reads CASSLALLPGTGIYEQYF. For the CDR3, the DNA is TGTGCCAGCAGCTTGGCCCTCCTTCCCGGGACAGGGATTTACGAGCAGTACTTC.

A remark on this clonotype: A much more abundant neighbour one base away suggests this may be a read error. J is TRBJ2-1 and V is TRBV6-6; 8 nucleotides match TRBD1. This CDR3 spans 16 amino acids. J gave up 13 bases and V 6 bases, and 20 bases lay outside the gene matches. Germline V CDR1 and CDR2: MNHNY, SVGAGI (reference sequence). CDR3 coding DNA: TGTGCCAGCAGATCCGGGACAGGAGCGTATGTTGAGACCCAGTTCTTC. It codes for CASRSGTGAYVETQFF.

About this clonotype: Relative to the germline gene, one junction end is altered; a read error may explain this. The chain is built from TRBV3-1 and TRBJ2-5; the D is unclear. The V gene's germline CDR1 is LGHDT and CDR2 YNNKEL (reference sequence). This CDR3 has 12 amino acids. CDR3 residues: CASNQDRETQYF. Written as DNA, the CDR3 is TGTGCCAGCAACCAAGATCGTGAGACCCAGTACTTC.

This clonotype was observed at least ten times. The J gene is TRBJ2-5, the V gene TRBV12-3 or TRBV12-4; D is possibly TRBD1 (5 bases). Trimming pared 2 bases from V and 0 bases from J, leaving 10 bases between. The CDR3 is 15 residues long. The CDR3 is CASSLIGADQETQYF. The DNA for the CDR3 is TGTGCCAGCAGTTTAATAGGGGCCGACCAAGAGACCCAGTACTTC.

This clonotype was counted at least ten times. The chain is built from TRBV20-1 and TRBJ1-2; D may be TRBD1 (5 bases). The CDR3 extends over 14 amino acids. V was trimmed by 6 bases and J by 4 bases, leaving 18 bases between them. The germline CDR1 and CDR2 sequences are DFQATT and SNEGSKA (reference sequence). As DNA, the CDR3 is TGCAGTGCCCAAAAGGGACGGATCTCCTATGGCTACACCTTC. It yields the protein CSAQKGRISYGYTF.

This clonotype showed up many times. V and J are TRBV20-1 and TRBJ1-1; D is possibly TRBD1 (5 bases). Trimming stripped 4 bases from V and 1 base from J, with 16 bases between. The CDR3 has 15 amino acids. Germline lookup yields CDR1 DFQATT and CDR2 SNEGSKA (reference sequence). The CDR3, as DNA: TGCAGTGCTACCGACCCAAGGGGAGGGAACACTGAAGCTTTCTTT. Translating gives CSATDPRGGNTEAFF.

The CDR3 protein is CASSLLVRGQGEQYF. In DNA form, the CDR3 reads TGCGCCAGCAGCTTGTTGGTCCGTGGGCAGGGGGAGCAGTACTTC. The chain joins TRBV5-1 to TRBJ2-5; TRBD1 aligns across 7 bases. The CDR3 contains 15 residues. J gave up 11 bases and V 1 base, and 14 bases lay outside the gene matches. CDR1 is SGHRS and CDR2 is YFSETQ in the germline V gene. Full variable domain (remainder filled in from reference TRBV5-1 and TRBJ2-5): KAGVTQTPRYLIKTRGQQVTLSCSPISGHRSVSWYQQTPGQGLQFLFEYFSETQRNKGNFPGRFSGRQFSNSRSEMNVSTLELGDSALYLCASSLLVRGQGEQYFGPGTRLLVL.

A note on this clonotype: One junction end disagrees with the germline gene, perhaps due to a read error. The chain joins TRBV7-6 to TRBJ1-2, with TRBD1 identical over 9 bases. This CDR3 has 13 amino acids. The V gene's germline CDR1 is SGHVS and CDR2 FNYEAQ. In DNA form, the CDR3 reads TGTGCCAGCAGCTCGACAGGGGGGTATGGCTGCACCTTC. Residues: CASSSTGGYGCTF.

This clonotype has a handful of counts. The V and J genes are TRBV2 and TRBJ2-5; unclear D gene. CDR3 length equals 15 residues. Germline V gene data show CDR1 as SNHLY and CDR2 as FYNNEI. V lost 2 bases and J 5 bases, leaving 15 bases between the germline ends. The CDR3 nucleotides are TGTGCCAGCAGTGAAAGGGATAGAGCCCATGAGACCCAGTACTTC. It encodes CASSERDRAHETQYF.

This chain uses TRBV28 with TRBJ1-4; D gene uncertain. Trimming removed 7 bases at V and 8 bases at J, with 23 bases between. CDR3 length equals 16 residues. Germline assignment: CDR1 MDHEN and CDR2 SYDVKM. CDR3 protein: CASKPTPTTLGEKLFF. DNA for the CDR3: TGTGCCAGCAAACCTACCCCGACAACTTTGGGCGAAAAACTGTTTTTT.

The table lists this clonotype with many counts. The rearrangement joins TRBV29-1 to TRBJ2-1, with TRBD2 matching 7 bases. Germline V CDR1 and CDR2: SQVTM, ANQGSEA. Germline trimming cut 1 base from V and 2 bases from J; bases unmatched to any gene: 2. This CDR3 has 14 residues. The CDR3 loop is CSVEVSGPYNEQFF. The CDR3, as DNA: TGCAGCGTTGAAGTTAGCGGGCCCTACAATGAGCAGTTCTTC.

This clonotype appeared a few times. The gene calls are TRBV5-1 and TRBJ2-1; 11 positions match TRBD2. V lost 0 bases to trimming and J lost 9 bases; unmatched junction nucleotides: 8. The CDR3 loop spans 16 amino acids. CDR1 is SGHRS and CDR2 is YFSETQ in the germline V gene. This CDR3 reads CASSLDSSGGKAEQFF. The CDR3 nucleotides are TGCGCCAGCAGCTTGGATTCTAGCGGGGGGAAAGCTGAGCAGTTCTTC.

The chain couples TRBV3-1 to TRBJ2-1; 12 bases map to TRBD1. V gave up 2 bases and J gave up 7 bases; unmatched junction bases: 9. This CDR3 contains 17 residues. CDR1 is LGHDT, CDR2 YNNKEL, per germline (reference sequence). CDR3 residues: CASSQYPGQGALNEQFF. The CDR3 nucleotides are TGTGCCAGCAGCCAATACCCGGGACAGGGGGCGCTTAATGAGCAGTTCTTC.

This clonotype was found many times. The chain combines TRBV5-1 with TRBJ1-2, with 8 bases lining up with TRBD1. Unmatched junction bases numbered 4, after V lost 1 base and J lost 8 bases. The CDR3 is 13 amino acids. The germline gives CDR1 SGHRS, CDR2 YFSETQ. For the CDR3, the DNA is TGCGCCAGCAGCTTGTCAGGGGGCGACGGCTACACCTTC. Its translation: CASSLSGGDGYTF.